The 6 T cell receptor beta chains in this list originate from one sample, sequenced in a study of T cells in narcolepsy. Sequencing was performed with immunoSEQ multiplex PCR; in TCRdb, only in-frame clones are kept and a portion is missing. The table records about 34,000 clones, 82% of them present only once. The sequenced sample was CD45RA- memory CD4+ T cells from PBMCs. The receptors were gathered from a human donor with narcolepsy.

For this clone: Other DNA sequences from this sample encode an identical CDR3 as well. The chain employs TRBV9 and TRBJ2-3; D is unresolved. CDR1 is SGDLS and CDR2 is YYNGEE in the germline V gene. This CDR3 has 12 residues. The V gene lost 2 bases and the J gene lost 2 bases, with 3 bases spanning the gap. The CDR3 region is CASSVATDTQYF. CDR3 sequence (DNA): TGTGCCAGCAGCGTGGCCACAGATACGCAGTATTTT.

The J gene is TRBJ2-7, the V gene TRBV7-3; D not certain. Germline V gene sequence: CDR1 SGHTA, CDR2 FQGTGA. This CDR3 spans 14 amino acids. The V end lost 3 bases, the J end lost 3 bases, and 12 bases lay between the germline ends. The CDR3 DNA reads as TGTGCCAGCAGCTTTACCACGCCCAGCTACGAGCAGTACTTC. This codes for CASSFTTPSYEQYF.

V gene TRBV11-1 combines with J gene TRBJ1-5; 7 bases line up with TRBD1. The V gene end was trimmed by 5 bases and the J gene end by 2 bases; junction bases not matched to a gene: 6. The CDR3 has 15 residues. Germline CDR1 reads SGHAT; CDR2 reads FQDESV (reference sequence). CDR3 region: CASSPPDRGNQPQHF. The CDR3 bases are TGTGCCAGCAGCCCACCCGACAGGGGCAATCAGCCCCAGCATTTT.

The chain combines TRBV7-8 with TRBJ2-2; tentative D call: TRBD2 (6 bases). This CDR3 has 15 amino acids. Germline V gene data show CDR1 as SGHVS and CDR2 as FQNEAQ. Trimming stripped 6 bases from V and 6 bases from J, with 17 bases between. Here the CDR3 DNA reads TGTGCCAGCAGTGACGCCTCTAGGAGGGCCGGGGAGCTGTTTTTT. Translating it yields CASSDASRRAGELFF.

The gene calls are TRBV19 and TRBJ2-1; D is perhaps TRBD1 (6 bases). The CDR3 sequence is 14 residues long. Trimming left V 10 bases short and J 4 bases short, with 17 bases between. Germline assignment: CDR1 LNHDA and CDR2 SQIVND (reference sequence). Written as DNA, the CDR3 is TGTGCCACCGCACAGGGCCCCGTGTACAATGAGCAGTTCTTC. Translating it yields CATAQGPVYNEQFF.

The J gene is TRBJ2-5, the V gene TRBV6-5; weak D call: TRBD1 (6 bases). The J call may be wrong; the DNA end is better matched by TRBJ2-7. Looked up from germline, CDR1 is MNHEY and CDR2 is SVGAGI. The CDR3 runs 15 residues. CDR3 DNA sequence: TGTGCCAGCAGCCCCAAGCCGGGACACTCAGGCGAGCAGTACTTC. Translation gives CASSPKPGHSGEQYF.